One and the same sample provided the 24 T cell receptor beta chains below, sequenced in a study of T cells in Graves' hyperthyroidism and ophthalmopathy. The CDR3 regions of TCR beta were amplified from RNA transcripts. First-round RT-PCR targeting the TCR CDR3 was performed with the HTBI primer set. TCRdb re-called the multiplex PCR reads with MiXCR, one entry per CDR3 protein. The table shows 500,000 to 650,000 distinct CDR3 sequences, with around 13% occurring only once. The sequencing sample was made of blood. The source is a woman in her 50s with Graves' ophthalmopathy.

This clonotype has just one count. The chain combines TRBV4-3 with TRBJ2-3; D possibly uses TRBD1 or TRBD2 (6 bases each). V shed 2 bases and J shed 6 bases, with 12 bases lying between them. The CDR3 runs to 14 residues. Germline V gene data show CDR1 as LGHNA and CDR2 as YSLEER. CDR3 amino acids: CASSQILGGDTQYF. CDR3 nucleotide sequence: TGCGCCAGCAGCCAAATCCTAGGGGGGGATACGCAGTATTTT.

This clonotype was seen at least ten times. This chain connects TRBV11-3 to TRBJ2-7; 9 bases are a match to TRBD2. This CDR3 spans 16 amino acids. The ends lost 0 bases at V and 2 bases at J; junction bases unmatched: 5. Germline V gene lookup returns CDR1 SGHNT and CDR2 YENEEA. The CDR3 sequence is CASSLEPLAGAYEQYF. The CDR3 region has the DNA TGTGCCAGCAGCTTAGAGCCCTTAGCGGGAGCCTACGAGCAGTACTTC.

V and J are TRBV4-3 and TRBJ2-3; D remains unclear. Trimming left V 1 base short and J 2 bases short, with 10 bases between. Germline V gives CDR1 LGHNA, CDR2 YSLEER. The CDR3 consists of 15 residues. This CDR3 is CASSQGTLITDTQYF. CDR3 nucleotide sequence: TGCGCCAGCAGCCAAGGGACCTTAATCACAGATACGCAGTATTTT.

The V call is TRBV19, the J call TRBJ1-1; no clear D gene. This CDR3 spans 12 amino acids. V dropped 5 bases and J dropped 8 bases, with 12 bases sitting between them. Germline V lookup: CDR1 LNHDA, CDR2 SQIVND (reference sequence). The CDR3 reads CASSVWGGEAFF. In nucleotides, the CDR3 is TGTGCCAGTAGTGTGTGGGGAGGAGAAGCTTTCTTT. Full variable domain (outside the CDR3, taken from reference TRBV19 and TRBJ1-1): DGGITQSPKYLFRKEGQNVTLSCEQNLNHDAMYWYRQDPGQGLRLIYYSQIVNDFQKGDIAEGYSVSREKKESFPLTVTSAQKNPTAFYLCASSVWGGEAFFGQGTRLTVV.

Concerning this clonotype itself: Relative to the germline gene, one junction end is altered; a read error may explain this. The rearrangement links TRBV5-1 to TRBJ1-1; D gene ambiguous. Germline CDR1 reads SGHRS; CDR2 reads YFSETQ. The length of the CDR3 is 16 residues. In DNA, the CDR3 is TGCGCCAGCAGCTGGTCCGCGGGTCACCAGAACGCTGAAGCTTTCTTT. Translation: CASSWSAGHQNAEAFF.

The chain has TRBV12-3 or TRBV12-4 and TRBJ1-5, with D hard to call. The CDR3 is 15 amino acids. Between the trimmed V and J ends, which lost 5 bases and 0 bases, there was a span of 11 bases. In DNA form, the CDR3 reads TGTGCCAGCAGTCAGTACGGGATTAGCAATCAGCCCCAGCATTTT. It translates to CASSQYGISNQPQHF.

This clonotype was counted at least ten times. The chain recombines TRBV19 with TRBJ2-7, with D unresolved. Germline V gives CDR1 LNHDA, CDR2 SQIVND (reference sequence). V lost 3 bases and J 2 bases, leaving 11 bases between the germline ends. There are 14 residues in the CDR3. CDR3 region: CASSIGAVPYEQYF. In DNA, the CDR3 is TGTGCCAGTAGTATCGGAGCTGTACCCTACGAGCAGTACTTC.

The sample holds one count of this clonotype. The CDR3 DNA sequence: TGTGCCAGCAGCGGACCCGGGGCAGGGGGCTTTCGGAACACCATATATTTT. Translated: CASSGPGAGGFRNTIYF. This sequence joins TRBV9 and TRBJ1-3; the match to TRBD1 covers 8 bases. The CDR3 consists of 17 residues. The V gene's germline CDR1 is SGDLS and CDR2 YYNGEE. V lost 3 bases, J lost 7 bases, and 15 bases stayed unmatched.

This clonotype was recorded at least ten times. This chain connects TRBV20-1 to TRBJ2-7, with TRBD2 matching over 9 bases. V was pared by 1 base and J by 2 bases, with 6 bases of the junction left unmatched. CDR1 and CDR2 (germline): DFQATT, SNEGSKA (reference sequence). The CDR3 sequence is 15 residues long. CDR3 sequence reads: CSARVSLAGTYEQYF. The DNA of the CDR3 is TGCAGTGCTAGAGTTTCCCTAGCGGGAACCTACGAGCAGTACTTC.

The chain recombines TRBV6-2 or TRBV6-3 with TRBJ2-3, with 9 bases matching TRBD2. The CDR3 sequence is 14 residues long. Germline V gene data show CDR1 as MNHEY and CDR2 as SVGEGT. Trimming cost V 7 bases and J 6 bases; bases outside gene matches: 8. CDR3 nucleotide sequence: TGTGCCAGCAAGGCGGGAGGGCCGAGTGATACGCAGTATTTT. It specifies CASKAGGPSDTQYF.

This clonotype was counted at least ten times. V is TRBV12-3 or TRBV12-4 and J is TRBJ1-6, with D possibly matching TRBD1 (6 bases). Trimming cost V 3 bases and J 7 bases, with 10 bases left between them. The CDR3 consists of 14 residues. In DNA form, the CDR3 reads TGTGCCAGCAGTTTGTCGGGGGCCAATTCACCCCTCCACTTT. Translation: CASSLSGANSPLHF.

In this sample, this clonotype turned up many times. This chain connects TRBV30 to TRBJ2-1; D may be TRBD2 (6 bases). The V end was cut by 0 bases, the J end by 1 base, with 10 bases between. The CDR3 sequence is 15 residues long. Germline values: CDR1 GTSNPN, CDR2 SVGIG (reference sequence). The CDR3 protein is CAWSVLGRSYNEQFF. CDR3 DNA sequence: TGTGCCTGGAGTGTATTAGGGAGGTCCTACAATGAGCAGTTCTTC.

At least ten counts were recorded for this clonotype. V and J are TRBV5-1 and TRBJ2-1; the D gene is possibly TRBD1 (5 bases). The V and J ends lost 2 bases and 8 bases respectively, with 11 bases between them. The CDR3 runs 13 residues. Germline V gene sequence: CDR1 SGHRS, CDR2 YFSETQ. CDR3 amino acids: CASSLFLGDEQFF. DNA of the CDR3: TGCGCCAGCAGCTTATTCCTAGGGGATGAGCAGTTCTTC.

A word on this clonotype: This could be a read error, since a much larger clone is one nucleotide away. V usage is TRBV5-1 and J usage is TRBJ1-2; D is undetermined. The CDR3 covers 13 residues. The V gene lost 0 bases and the J gene lost 9 bases, with 12 bases spanning the gap. Germline CDR1 is SGHRS and CDR2 is YFSETQ. The DNA for the CDR3 is TGCGCCAGCAGCTTGGAGCGTACCCCCAGCTACACCTTC. It translates to CASSLERTPSYTF.

This clonotype was picked up many times. The gene calls are TRBV10-3 and TRBJ1-6; D unresolved. The CDR3 is made up of 15 amino acids. Germline V CDR1 and CDR2: ENHRY, SYGVKD. Deletions cut 10 bases from V and 6 bases from J, with 19 bases between. CDR3 in amino acids: CATARELGRNSPLHF. In DNA form, the CDR3 reads TGTGCCACAGCAAGGGAACTAGGGCGTAATTCACCCCTCCACTTT.

The chain couples TRBV12-3 or TRBV12-4 to TRBJ1-1; unclear D gene. Trimming stripped 2 bases from V and 4 bases from J, with 8 bases between. The CDR3 is made up of 13 amino acids. Written as DNA, the CDR3 is TGTGCCAGCAGTTTAATTTGGAGCACTGAAGCTTTCTTT. Translated, it gives CASSLIWSTEAFF.

V and J are TRBV15 and TRBJ1-1; 11 bases map to TRBD1. Germline assignment: CDR1 LNHNV and CDR2 YYDKDF (reference sequence). This CDR3 is 17 amino acids long. V shed 0 bases and J 5 bases; nucleotides not matched to a gene: 8. The CDR3 sequence is CATSRDRGTGGLTEAFF. Here the CDR3 DNA reads TGTGCCACCAGCAGAGATCGCGGGACAGGGGGTTTGACTGAAGCTTTCTTT.

This clonotype was found many times. This chain links TRBV30 with TRBJ2-5, with TRBD1 identical over 7 bases. Germline CDR1 reads GTSNPN; CDR2 reads SVGIG (reference sequence). Germline trimming cut 0 bases from V and 2 bases from J; bases unmatched to any gene: 0. The CDR3 is 13 amino acids. CDR3 DNA sequence: TGTGCCTGGAGTGTGGGACAGCAAGAGACCCAGTACTTC. It codes for CAWSVGQQETQYF. Combining the CDR3 with reference TRBV30 and TRBJ2-5 gives the whole variable domain SQTIHQWPATLVQPVGSPLSLECTVEGTSNPNLYWYRQAAGRGLQLLFYSVGIGQISSEVPQNLSASRPQDRQFILSSKKLLLSDSGFYLCAWSVGQQETQYFGPGTRLLVL.

This chain uses TRBV28 with TRBJ1-5, with 9 bases aligning to TRBD1. The CDR3 has 15 amino acids. The germline gives CDR1 MDHEN, CDR2 SYDVKM. Trimming removed 6 bases from V and 6 bases from J; junction bases left unmatched: 9. This CDR3 reads CASRRDREVFQPQHF. CDR3 nucleotides: TGTGCCAGCAGGCGGGACAGGGAAGTATTTCAGCCCCAGCATTTT.

The V gene is TRBV6-1, the J gene TRBJ2-5; the D gene is possibly TRBD1 (5 bases). V lost 7 bases, J lost 4 bases, and 13 bases lay in between. Germline lookup yields CDR1 MNHNS and CDR2 SASEGT. The CDR3 totals 13 residues. CDR3 loop: CASKGQGVETQYF. CDR3 sequence (DNA): TGTGCCAGCAAAGGCCAGGGTGTAGAGACCCAGTACTTC.

CDR3 DNA sequence: TGTGCCAGCAGTTTAGACAGGGCAAGCACTGAAGCTTTCTTT. It codes for CASSLDRASTEAFF. This chain joins TRBV12-3 or TRBV12-4 and TRBJ1-1, with D tentatively TRBD1 (6 bases). Deletions cut 1 base from V and 4 bases from J, with 10 bases between. CDR3 length: 14 amino acids.

This clonotype came up a few times. The chain recombines TRBV7-3 with TRBJ2-1, with D unclear. The CDR3 has 14 amino acids. Germline V gene lookup returns CDR1 SGHTA and CDR2 FQGTGA. Trimming pared 2 bases from V and 5 bases from J, leaving 10 bases between. The CDR3 DNA reads as TGTGCCAGCAGCTTATCACAGTCAAACAATGAGCAGTTCTTC. Amino acid sequence: CASSLSQSNNEQFF.

The chain uses TRBV28 and TRBJ2-3; 9 bases are a match to TRBD2. Germline trimming cut 9 bases from V and 6 bases from J; bases unmatched to any gene: 16. Germline assignment: CDR1 MDHEN and CDR2 SYDVKM. The CDR3 is 16 amino acids. CDR3 in amino acids: CASTGGVAGAADTQYF. CDR3 coding DNA: TGTGCCAGTACCGGCGGGGTAGCGGGAGCAGCGGATACGCAGTATTTT.

This clonotype appeared many times. The gene calls are TRBV20-1 and TRBJ2-4; 12 nucleotides line up with TRBD2. Germline CDR1 reads DFQATT; CDR2 reads SNEGSKA (reference sequence). J gave up 3 bases and V 3 bases, and 9 bases lay outside the gene matches. The CDR3 runs to 17 residues. The CDR3 DNA follows: TGCAGTGCTAGGGGGCTAGCGGGAGGGTTCTTCAAAAACATTCAGTACTTC. It specifies CSARGLAGGFFKNIQYF.